The 2 T cell receptor beta chains given below trace back to one sample, sequenced in a study of cytomegalovirus exposure and HLA in healthy donors. TCRdb keeps only in-frame clones here, not all; method: immunoSEQ multiplex PCR. The sample records 110,000 or so clones, about 88% being singletons. The sample consisted of PBMCs. The receptor set was obtained from a man aged 18-30 years in good health and CMV-seropositive.

The chain combines TRBV4-1 with TRBJ2-7; D is ambiguous. V lost 1 base and J 2 bases, leaving 9 bases between the germline ends. The CDR3 extends over 14 amino acids. CDR1 is MGHRA, CDR2 YSYEKL, per germline. The CDR3 DNA reads TGCGCCAGCAGCCAAGGAGAGACAACCTACGAGCAGTACTTC. This gives the protein CASSQGETTYEQYF.

V is TRBV7-2 and J is TRBJ2-7; D remains ambiguous. There are 14 residues in the CDR3. Trimming shortened V by 4 bases and J by 2 bases, and 12 bases separated the two germline ends. Germline loops: CDR1 SGHTA, CDR2 FQGNSA. The CDR3 region is CASSSVRVTYEQYF. DNA of the CDR3: TGTGCCAGCAGCTCCGTCCGGGTTACCTACGAGCAGTACTTC.